The 29 T cell receptor beta chains listed next were all sequenced from one sample in a study of cytomegalovirus exposure and HLA in healthy donors. Method: immunoSEQ multiplex PCR; TCRdb's copy keeps in-frame clones and lacks some. There are about 120,000 clones in the sample; 89% occur only once, and roughly 2% lies in the top ten. Sequencing was carried out using PBMCs. The source of these receptors is a woman younger than 30 in good health and CMV-seronegative.

The rearrangement links TRBV25-1 to TRBJ1-1; D is ambiguous. The ends were cut back, 5 bases at V and 6 bases at J, with 16 bases in the middle. The CDR3 loop spans 14 amino acids. Germline assignment: CDR1 MGHDK and CDR2 SYGVNS. The CDR3 reads CASSLLDTTSEAFF. The CDR3 region has the DNA TGTGCCAGCAGTCTTTTAGACACAACCTCTGAAGCTTTCTTT. The full variable domain, in which reference TRBV25-1 and TRBJ1-1 provide the parts outside the CDR3, is EADIYQTPRYLVIGTGKKITLECSQTMGHDKMYWYQQDPGMELHLIHYSYGVNSTEKGDLSSESTVSRIRTEHFPLTLESARPSHTSQYLCASSLLDTTSEAFFGQGTRLTVV.

This clone was detected only once. V gene TRBV6-1 combines with J gene TRBJ1-2; TRBD1 is a possible D gene (6 bases). The CDR3 has 14 amino acids. The V end was cut by 2 bases, the J end by 12 bases, with 19 bases between. CDR1 is MNHNS, CDR2 SASEGT, per germline. The DNA for the CDR3 is TGTGCCAGCAGTGAATCTGTACTGGCAGGGGTTCACACCTTC. It is translated as CASSESVLAGVHTF.

CDR3 loop: CASSKTGTSAMVNEQFF. CDR3 sequence (DNA): TGTGCCAGCAGTAAAACCGGGACTAGCGCAATGGTAAATGAGCAGTTCTTC. This sequence joins TRBV2 and TRBJ2-1; 10 nucleotides align to TRBD2. Trimming cost V 5 bases and J 7 bases; bases outside gene matches: 14. CDR3 size: 17 residues. The germline CDR1 and CDR2 sequences are SNHLY and FYNNEI.

In nucleotides, the CDR3 is TGCGCCAGCAGTGCTCGGGACAGTAGCAATCAGCCCCAGCATTTT. It translates to CASSARDSSNQPQHF. This sequence joins TRBV10-1 and TRBJ1-5; TRBD1 aligns across 7 bases. This CDR3 is 15 amino acids long. Germline V gene sequence: CDR1 WNHNN, CDR2 SYGVQD (reference sequence). V shed 4 bases, J shed 0 bases, and the junction held 3 bases outside the gene matches.

This chain connects TRBV7-2 to TRBJ2-7; 7 bases fit TRBD2. Germline loops: CDR1 SGHTA, CDR2 FQGNSA. This CDR3 has 15 amino acids. Trimming removed 5 bases from V and 3 bases from J; junction bases left unmatched: 10. CDR3 amino acids: CASSNSLAGSYEQYF. The CDR3 DNA follows: TGTGCCAGCAGCAATTCCTTAGCGGGTAGCTACGAGCAGTACTTC.

This sequence joins TRBV2 and TRBJ2-7; TRBD2 might be the D (5 bases). Germline assignment: CDR1 SNHLY and CDR2 FYNNEI. The V and J ends lost 4 bases and 2 bases respectively, with 15 bases between them. CDR3 length equals 15 residues. CDR3 DNA sequence: TGTGCCAGCAGTGGAGTCGAGCGGACCACCTACGAGCAGTACTTC. This sequence encodes CASSGVERTTYEQYF.

V and J are TRBV9 and TRBJ2-2; tentatively, D is TRBD2 (7 bases). Germline V gene data show CDR1 as SGDLS and CDR2 as YYNGEE. Trimming pared 3 bases from V and 1 base from J, leaving 13 bases between. There are 16 residues in the CDR3. In nucleotides, the CDR3 is TGTGCCAGCAGCGAGCCCGGGGGGCTGAACACCGGGGAGCTGTTTTTT. Encoded protein: CASSEPGGLNTGELFF.

The chain has TRBV18 and TRBJ2-5; TRBD1 matches 10 bases. The junction had 3 bases not matched to a gene; V was cut back by 3 bases and J by 5 bases. Germline values: CDR1 KGHSH, CDR2 LQKENI. The CDR3 runs to 14 residues. CDR3 sequence (DNA): TGTGCCAGCTCACCCGGGACAGGGGTGGAGACCCAGTACTTC. It yields the protein CASSPGTGVETQYF.

The chain recombines TRBV5-1 with TRBJ1-2; 9 bases fit TRBD1. The germline CDR1 and CDR2 sequences are SGHRS and YFSETQ. This CDR3 has 18 amino acids. V gave up 0 bases and J gave up 4 bases; unmatched junction bases: 13. The CDR3 nucleotides are TGCGCCAGCAGCTTGGGGAGACAGGGGGAACCAATAGGCTATGGCTACACCTTC. This encodes CASSLGRQGEPIGYGYTF.

The sample holds one count of this clone. This chain links TRBV27 with TRBJ2-3; 7 nucleotides line up with TRBD1. The CDR3 contains 14 residues. V dropped 3 bases and J dropped 1; count of bases not matched to a gene: 1. CDR1 and CDR2 (germline): MNHEY, SMNVEV (reference sequence). CDR3 nucleotide sequence: TGTGCCAGCAGTTTCGGGACAGGCACAGATACGCAGTATTTT. This translates into CASSFGTGTDTQYF.

This clone appeared a single time. The rearrangement joins TRBV10-2 to TRBJ1-1, with D possibly matching TRBD1 (6 bases). V lost 0 bases to trimming and J lost 11 bases, with 22 bases between them. Germline CDR1 is WSHSY and CDR2 is SAAADI. The CDR3 length is 16 residues. Here the CDR3 reads CASSESTQGVEGVAFF. In DNA, the CDR3 is TGCGCCAGCAGTGAGTCGACTCAGGGTGTTGAGGGGGTCGCTTTCTTT.

In DNA form, the CDR3 reads TGTGCCATCAGTCTACAGGGGAGGCAAAACATTCAGTACTTC. This sequence encodes CAISLQGRQNIQYF. V and J are TRBV10-3 and TRBJ2-4; weak D call: TRBD1 (7 bases). The CDR3 runs to 14 residues. The germline V gene encodes CDR1 ENHRY and CDR2 SYGVKD. Trimming took 5 bases from V and 5 from J, leaving 13 bases between them.

The chain has TRBV5-6 and TRBJ2-3; 8 bases match TRBD1. Germline lookup yields CDR1 SGHDT and CDR2 YYEEEE. V was clipped by 4 bases and J by 3 bases; unmatched bases: 7. The CDR3 sequence is 15 residues long. The CDR3 here is CASSLRGHGTDTQYF. In nucleotides, the CDR3 is TGTGCCAGCAGCCTCAGGGGGCATGGAACAGATACGCAGTATTTT.

This chain connects TRBV2 to TRBJ2-3; the D gene is possibly TRBD2 (6 bases). Germline V lookup: CDR1 SNHLY, CDR2 FYNNEI. The CDR3 sequence is 14 residues long. The V end was cut by 4 bases, the J end by 2 bases, with 10 bases between. The DNA for the CDR3 is TGTGCCAGCAGTGCCAGCGGGTACACAGATACGCAGTATTTT. Translation: CASSASGYTDTQYF.

This chain links TRBV6-1 with TRBJ2-3; 7 bases match TRBD1. V shed 2 bases and J 1 base; nucleotides not matched to a gene: 3. Germline CDR1 is MNHNS and CDR2 is SASEGT. The CDR3 loop spans 15 amino acids. The CDR3: CASSESTGGTDTQYF. The CDR3 coding sequence is TGTGCCAGCAGTGAAAGTACAGGGGGCACAGATACGCAGTATTTT.

The rearrangement joins TRBV6-6 to TRBJ1-1; 11 bases map to TRBD1. CDR3 length: 16 residues. The V gene end was trimmed by 4 bases and the J gene end by 2 bases; junction bases not matched to a gene: 6. Germline CDR1 reads MNHNY; CDR2 reads SVGAGI (reference sequence). CDR3 nucleotides: TGTGCCAGCAGTTGGGGACAGGGGGGGATCAACACTGAAGCTTTCTTT. This codes for CASSWGQGGINTEAFF.

This clone came up once. Here the CDR3 reads CASSPSGSTDTQYF. In nucleotides, the CDR3 is TGCGCCAGCAGTCCGAGCGGGAGCACAGATACGCAGTATTTT. The chain employs TRBV10-1 and TRBJ2-3, with D possibly matching TRBD2 (6 bases). The CDR3 runs to 14 residues. Trimming stripped 5 bases from V and 0 bases from J, with 9 bases between. The V gene's germline CDR1 is WNHNN and CDR2 SYGVQD (reference sequence).

The rearrangement links TRBV5-6 to TRBJ2-3; D is undetermined. The CDR3 has 12 residues. V gave up 4 bases and J gave up 5 bases, with 8 bases separating them. Germline assignment: CDR1 SGHDT and CDR2 YYEEEE. As DNA, the CDR3 is TGTGCCAGCAGCCCTGCCGGAGATACGCAGTATTTT. Translated, it gives CASSPAGDTQYF.

This sequence joins TRBV7-9 and TRBJ1-2; D possibly corresponds to TRBD1 (6 bases). There are 14 residues in the CDR3. The germline V gene has CDR1 SEHNR and CDR2 FQNEAQ (reference sequence). The V end lost 4 bases, the J end lost 2 bases, and 11 bases lay between the germline ends. CDR3 sequence: CASSWTASNYGYTF. The CDR3 nucleotides are TGTGCCAGCAGCTGGACAGCATCAAACTATGGCTACACCTTC.

The chain has TRBV5-1 and TRBJ2-2; TRBD2 agrees at 10 bases. The germline V gene has CDR1 SGHRS and CDR2 YFSETQ. With 1 base clipped from V and 4 bases from J, the junction kept 7 bases outside the gene matches. The CDR3 is 17 amino acids. Here the CDR3 DNA reads TGCGCCAGCAGCTTGCGCCCCCAGCGGGAGGGCACCGGGGAGCTGTTTTTT. Its protein product is CASSLRPQREGTGELFF.

V and J are TRBV11-3 and TRBJ2-4; D uncertain. Germline CDR1 and CDR2: SGHNT and YENEEA. The V gene lost 5 bases and the J gene lost 7 bases, with 9 bases spanning the gap. The CDR3 is 12 residues long. The CDR3 DNA is TGTGCCAGCAGCGAATGGGCGAACATTCAGTACTTC. This encodes CASSEWANIQYF.

This chain connects TRBV21-1 to TRBJ1-2; the tabulated D call, TRBD1, remains unverified against the DNA. TRBV21-1 is an annotated pseudogene. The CDR3 spans 17 residues. As DNA, the CDR3 is TGTGCCAGCAGCAATTTGACAGGGGGCATACGTAACTATGGCTACACCTTC. It specifies CASSNLTGGIRNYGYTF.

The rearrangement uses TRBV11-2 and TRBJ2-7, with 7 bases identical to TRBD2. The CDR3 contains 18 residues. CDR1 SGHAT and CDR2 FQNNGV come from the germline V gene. The trim removed 5 bases at V and 2 bases at J, leaving 18 bases unmatched. CDR3 DNA: TGTGCCAGCAGCAACCCGGGGGGAGGTACGGCTTGGACCTACGAGCAGTACTTC. Translating gives CASSNPGGGTAWTYEQYF.

This clone was counted once. The chain carries TRBV28 and TRBJ2-7; 10 bases match TRBD1. V lost 3 bases, J lost 4 bases, and 3 bases stayed unmatched. CDR3 length: 14 amino acids. CDR1 is MDHEN, CDR2 SYDVKM, per germline. CDR3 bases: TGTGCCAGCAGTTTCGGGACAGGGGATTACGAGCAGTACTTC. Its translation: CASSFGTGDYEQYF.

This clone was detected once. The V gene is TRBV19, the J gene TRBJ1-5; 10 bases align to TRBD1. In germline, CDR1 is LNHDA, CDR2 SQIVND (reference sequence). The V and J ends lost 6 bases and 9 bases, in that order; junction bases with no gene match: 8. The CDR3 extends over 14 amino acids. CDR3 loop: CASRSGQGLLPQHF. The CDR3 region has the DNA TGTGCCAGTAGGTCGGGACAGGGGCTTTTGCCCCAGCATTTT.

The chain is built from TRBV28 and TRBJ2-7; D gene uncertain. The V end lost 7 bases, the J end lost 2 bases, and 12 bases lay between the germline ends. Germline V gene data show CDR1 as MDHEN and CDR2 as SYDVKM. This CDR3 spans 13 amino acids. The CDR3 coding sequence is TGTGCCAGCATAAGTACAGAGACCTACGAGCAGTACTTC. Its translation: CASISTETYEQYF.

The chain has TRBV28 and TRBJ1-2, with D hard to call. The CDR3 covers 14 residues. Germline-derived CDR1 and CDR2 are MDHEN and SYDVKM. Trimming left V 1 base short and J 0 bases short, with 6 bases between. The CDR3: CASSLSGSNYGYTF. The CDR3 coding sequence is TGTGCCAGCAGTTTATCGGGGTCTAACTATGGCTACACCTTC.

V is TRBV19 and J is TRBJ1-1; tentatively, D is TRBD1 (5 bases). The V gene's germline CDR1 is LNHDA and CDR2 SQIVND (reference sequence). This CDR3 has 16 residues. Deletions cut 5 bases from V and 4 bases from J, with 20 bases between. The CDR3 sequence: CASSRGLPGRFTEAFF. The CDR3 coding sequence is TGTGCCAGTAGTCGCGGCTTGCCAGGGAGGTTCACTGAAGCTTTCTTT. Full variable domain (rest looked up from reference TRBV19 and TRBJ1-1): DGGITQSPKYLFRKEGQNVTLSCEQNLNHDAMYWYRQDPGQGLRLIYYSQIVNDFQKGDIAEGYSVSREKKESFPLTVTSAQKNPTAFYLCASSRGLPGRFTEAFFGQGTRLTVV.

The rearrangement uses TRBV18 and TRBJ1-2, with 7 bases fitting TRBD1. CDR1 is KGHSH and CDR2 is LQKENI in the germline V gene. V shed 3 bases and J 1 base; nucleotides not matched to a gene: 2. The CDR3 totals 14 residues. CDR3 in DNA: TGTGCCAGCTCACCGGGGACAGATAACTATGGCTACACCTTC. Its protein product is CASSPGTDNYGYTF.